Reported below is one TCR beta chain. Its specificity is not known. The data stem from a study of tumor-infiltrating lymphocytes in localized non-small cell lung cancer. Looking at the study overall: From each patient, both tumor and uninvolved lung, non-adjacent to tumor, were sampled.

Sequencing was performed with immunoSEQ multiplex PCR; in TCRdb, only in-frame clones are kept and a portion is missing. Here the sample spans some 15,000 clones, 60% to 85% being singletons. Study outcomes and limitations: No T-cell fraction difference was seen between IM1 and IM2 tumors. Different pieces of the same tissue went to different assays, confounding technical variation with intratumor heterogeneity.

The sequencing input was lung tumor tissue. The clonotype was recovered from a human donor with non-small cell lung cancer.

The CDR3: CASSEGWDASYEQYF. The DNA for the CDR3 is TGTGCCAGCAGTGAAGGATGGGATGCCTCCTACGAGCAGTACTTC. V is TRBV9 and J is TRBJ2-7; D is unresolved. V was shortened by 5 bases and J by 0 bases, with 15 bases between the two germline ends. Germline assignment: CDR1 SGDLS and CDR2 YYNGEE. The CDR3 runs 15 residues.